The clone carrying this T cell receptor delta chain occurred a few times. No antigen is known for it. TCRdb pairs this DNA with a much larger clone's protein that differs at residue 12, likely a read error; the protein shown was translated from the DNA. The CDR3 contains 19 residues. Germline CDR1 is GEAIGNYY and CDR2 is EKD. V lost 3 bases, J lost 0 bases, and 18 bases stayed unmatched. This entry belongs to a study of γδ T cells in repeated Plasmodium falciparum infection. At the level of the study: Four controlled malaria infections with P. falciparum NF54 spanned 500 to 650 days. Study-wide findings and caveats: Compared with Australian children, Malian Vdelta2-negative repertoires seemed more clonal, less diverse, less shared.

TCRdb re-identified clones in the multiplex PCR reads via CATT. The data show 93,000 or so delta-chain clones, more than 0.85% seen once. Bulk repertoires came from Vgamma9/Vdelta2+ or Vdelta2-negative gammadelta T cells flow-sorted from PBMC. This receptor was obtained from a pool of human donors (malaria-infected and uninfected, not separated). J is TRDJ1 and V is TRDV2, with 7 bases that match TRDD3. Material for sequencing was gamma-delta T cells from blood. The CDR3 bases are TGTGCCTGTGACCTCTTGGACCTGGGGGTCCCACCGTACACCGATAAACTCATCTTT. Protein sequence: CACDLLDLGVPPYTDKLIF.